The 27 T cell receptor beta chains listed next were all sequenced from one sample in a study of beta chain features in type 1 diabetes. TCRB transcripts that were expressed got sequenced, as all of the isolated RNA had been reverse transcribed. Here immunoSEQ multiplex PCR was the method, and the copy in TCRdb shows in-frame clones only, minus some. The sample contains approximately 140,000 clones, 6.9% of which appear only once. The source material was central memory CD4+ T cells from blood. These receptors all come from a woman between 25 and 40 years old in good health.

The table lists this clone with a few counts. The chain employs TRBV29-1 and TRBJ1-2; no reliable D call. V lost 6 bases to trimming and J lost 5 bases, with 13 bases between them. In germline, CDR1 is SQVTM, CDR2 ANQGSEA. The CDR3 runs to 12 residues. In DNA, the CDR3 is TGCAGCGTCGCGTCGGACTTTTATGGCTACACCTTC. This translates into CSVASDFYGYTF.

CDR3 coding DNA: TGTGCCAGCAGCTCCGTAACGGACTTCATGAGTGGGGAGACCCAGTACTTC. It specifies CASSSVTDFMSGETQYF. The chain carries TRBV7-2 and TRBJ2-5; TRBD2 is a possible D gene (5 bases). CDR1 and CDR2 (germline): SGHTA, FQGNSA. This CDR3 has 17 residues. V dropped 4 bases and J dropped 5 bases, with 23 bases sitting between them.

As concerns this clone: Germline and junction disagree at one end, which may indicate a read error. The chain employs TRBV7-9 and TRBJ1-2, with 8 bases identical to TRBD1. Looked up from germline, CDR1 is SEHNR and CDR2 is FQNEAQ (reference sequence). This CDR3 contains 13 residues. The CDR3: CASSPQGATGGVF. In nucleotides, the CDR3 is TGTGCCAGCAGCCCCCAGGGGGCGACGGGGGGAGTCTTC. The complete variable domain, with remaining parts taken from reference TRBV7-9 and TRBJ1-2, reads DTGVSQNPRHKITKRGQNVTFRCDPISEHNRLYWYRQTLGQGPEFLTYFQNEAQLEKSRLLSDRFSAERPKGSFSTLEIQRTEQGDSAMYLCASSPQGATGGVFGSGTRLTVV.

V usage is TRBV7-9 and J usage is TRBJ2-5, with 9 bases identical to TRBD1. V was pared by 3 bases and J by 2 bases, with 4 bases of the junction left unmatched. Germline values: CDR1 SEHNR, CDR2 FQNEAQ (reference sequence). This CDR3 has 15 amino acids. This CDR3 reads CASSLDRGLQETQYF. CDR3 nucleotides: TGTGCCAGCAGCTTGGACAGGGGTCTTCAAGAGACCCAGTACTTC.

V usage is TRBV4-1 and J usage is TRBJ2-7, with 9 bases matching TRBD2. V shed 6 bases, J shed 2 bases, and the junction held 8 bases outside the gene matches. The CDR3 sequence is 15 residues long. Germline V gives CDR1 MGHRA, CDR2 YSYEKL. CDR3 nucleotide sequence: TGCGCCAGCAGATCAATAGCGGGAGTACCCTACGAGCAGTACTTC. Translated, it gives CASRSIAGVPYEQYF.

This clone appeared a few times. The chain is built from TRBV4-2 and TRBJ2-2, with D possibly TRBD2 on 6 matching bases. Germline V gene data show CDR1 as LGHNA and CDR2 as YNFKEQ. Trimming took off 0 bases at V and 4 bases at J, with 15 bases between the two ends. This CDR3 contains 17 residues. CDR3 sequence: CASSQDTSGFGTGELFF. For the CDR3, the DNA is TGTGCCAGCAGCCAAGATACCAGCGGGTTCGGCACCGGGGAGCTGTTTTTT.

The gene calls are TRBV28 and TRBJ2-7, with 7 bases matching TRBD1. The CDR3 spans 14 residues. The J segment lost 6 bases and the V segment lost 9 bases, leaving 14 bases of the junction unmatched. The germline gives CDR1 MDHEN, CDR2 SYDVKM. CDR3 DNA: TGTGCCAGTCCCCCGGGACAGATGTTTAGCGAGCAGTACTTC. Translation gives CASPPGQMFSEQYF.

The CDR3 sequence: CASSKMEGDSGNTIYF. As DNA, the CDR3 is TGCGCCAGCAGCAAGATGGAGGGCGACTCTGGAAACACCATATATTTT. The chain is built from TRBV4-3 and TRBJ1-3; D uncertain. Looked up from germline, CDR1 is LGHNA and CDR2 is YSLEER. CDR3 length equals 16 residues. With 5 bases removed from V and 0 bases from J, the gap between germline ends came to 14 bases.

The chain couples TRBV5-4 to TRBJ2-7; TRBD1 might be the D (7 bases). Per the germline V gene, CDR1 is SGHNT and CDR2 is YYREEE (reference sequence). The CDR3 spans 15 residues. Trimming removed 10 bases from V and 2 bases from J, with 22 bases in between. DNA for the CDR3: TGTGCCTCGGTCGACAGGGCGGGGTCAACCTACGAGCAGTACTTC. This translates into CASVDRAGSTYEQYF.

Ten or more counts support this clone. The chain is built from TRBV27 and TRBJ2-3; D remains unclear. Germline CDR1 and CDR2: MNHEY and SMNVEV (reference sequence). V was shortened by 6 bases and J by 2 bases, with 9 bases between the two germline ends. The CDR3 is 13 amino acids. For the CDR3, the DNA is TGTGCCAGCAGGCCAGACTTCACAGATACGCAGTATTTT. Its translation: CASRPDFTDTQYF.

This clone was observed a handful of times. The gene calls are TRBV19 and TRBJ1-5; tentative D call: TRBD1 (6 bases). The germline V gene encodes CDR1 LNHDA and CDR2 SQIVND (reference sequence). This CDR3 is built from 15 residues. The V end lost 9 bases, the J end lost 6 bases, and 21 bases lay between the germline ends. The CDR3, as DNA: TGTGCCAGCCATGACGGCAGGGGATCTGTTCAGCCCCAGCATTTT. Translation: CASHDGRGSVQPQHF.

This clone was picked up a small number of times. The chain links TRBV19 to TRBJ1-1; 8 nucleotides line up with TRBD1. V trimming: 1 base; J trimming: 1 base; junction bases outside the gene matches: 5. CDR3 length: 16 residues. Germline V gene sequence: CDR1 LNHDA, CDR2 SQIVND (reference sequence). CDR3 sequence reads: CASSIGTGGENTEAFF. CDR3 in DNA: TGTGCCAGTAGTATAGGAACAGGGGGTGAGAACACTGAAGCTTTCTTT.

CDR3 protein: CASSLDGGSQPQHF. DNA of the CDR3: TGTGCCAGCAGCCTGGACGGAGGTAGTCAGCCCCAGCATTTT. The gene calls are TRBV4-2 and TRBJ1-5; D remains ambiguous. The germline V gene has CDR1 LGHNA and CDR2 YNFKEQ. V lost 4 bases and J lost 6, with 13 bases in between. The CDR3 is made up of 14 amino acids.

This chain joins TRBV7-8 and TRBJ1-5, with D possibly TRBD1 on 6 matching bases. The CDR3 totals 14 residues. V lost 3 bases to trimming and J lost 6 bases, with 12 bases between them. CDR1 is SGHVS, CDR2 FQNEAQ, per germline. CDR3 loop: CASSFGQGFQPQHF. CDR3 in DNA: TGTGCCAGCAGCTTCGGGCAGGGGTTTCAGCCCCAGCATTTT.

The rearrangement uses TRBV5-1 and TRBJ2-3; unclear D gene. Trimming pared 0 bases from V and 2 bases from J, leaving 7 bases between. This CDR3 is 14 amino acids long. Looked up from germline, CDR1 is SGHRS and CDR2 is YFSETQ. This chain's CDR3 is CASSLALPTDTQYF. The CDR3 DNA reads as TGCGCCAGCAGCTTGGCACTCCCCACAGATACGCAGTATTTT.

In this sample, this clone turned up a few times. CDR3 in DNA: TGTGCCAGCACCTTCTCCTCGAACACTGAAGCTTTCTTT. It translates to CASTFSSNTEAFF. The chain is built from TRBV7-2 and TRBJ1-1; D is ambiguous. CDR1 is SGHTA, CDR2 FQGNSA, per germline. V gave up 7 bases and J gave up 1 base, with 10 bases separating them. CDR3 length equals 13 residues.

This clone was detected only a few times. This chain links TRBV5-1 with TRBJ2-7; D gene ambiguous. Trimming stripped 0 bases from V and 2 bases from J, with 9 bases between. The CDR3 is 14 amino acids. CDR1 is SGHRS, CDR2 YFSETQ, per germline. The CDR3 sequence is CASSLDGGPYEQYF. The CDR3 DNA follows: TGCGCCAGCAGCTTGGACGGTGGGCCCTACGAGCAGTACTTC. The full variable domain, in which reference TRBV5-1 and TRBJ2-7 provide the parts outside the CDR3, is KAGVTQTPRYLIKTRGQQVTLSCSPISGHRSVSWYQQTPGQGLQFLFEYFSETQRNKGNFPGRFSGRQFSNSRSEMNVSTLELGDSALYLCASSLDGGPYEQYFGPGTRLTVT.

In its sample, this clone was seen many times. This chain links TRBV25-1 with TRBJ2-6, with 8 bases matching TRBD1. Trimming at V came to 6 bases and at J to 2 bases, leaving 6 bases not matched to a gene. Germline V gene data show CDR1 as MGHDK and CDR2 as SYGVNS. The CDR3 is 16 amino acids. DNA for the CDR3: TGTGCCAGCAGCCGACAGGGGATGACTGGGGCCAACGTCCTGACTTTC. Its protein is CASSRQGMTGANVLTF.

Only a few counts were recorded for this clone. This chain connects TRBV18 to TRBJ2-3; D may be TRBD1 (6 bases). V was clipped by 3 bases and J by 2 bases, with 9 bases between them. Germline V gives CDR1 KGHSH, CDR2 LQKENI. This CDR3 contains 14 residues. CDR3 residues: CASSPTGFTDTQYF. CDR3 sequence (DNA): TGTGCCAGCTCACCGACAGGATTCACAGATACGCAGTATTTT.

V and J are TRBV7-8 and TRBJ1-5; D not certain. The CDR3 is 18 amino acids. Trimming took 2 bases from V and 0 from J, leaving 17 bases between them. Germline V gene sequence: CDR1 SGHVS, CDR2 FQNEAQ. In nucleotides, the CDR3 is TGTGCCAGCAGCTTAAGTAATCGACCGAGACATAGCAATCAGCCCCAGCATTTT. It yields the protein CASSLSNRPRHSNQPQHF.

To note about this clone: Distinct nucleotide sequences in the sample also encode this CDR3. The chain joins TRBV25-1 to TRBJ2-7; D is unresolved. Germline loops: CDR1 MGHDK, CDR2 SYGVNS. CDR3 length: 13 residues. V dropped 2 bases and J dropped 4 bases, with 9 bases sitting between them. The DNA of the CDR3 is TGTGCCAGCAGTGAACTGAGTCGGTACGAGCAGTACTTC. This translates into CASSELSRYEQYF.

The chain has TRBV7-9 and TRBJ2-1; 7 positions agree with TRBD2. V was pared by 5 bases and J by 5 bases, with 12 bases of the junction left unmatched. This CDR3 contains 16 residues. Per germline, CDR1 SEHNR and CDR2 FQNEAQ (reference sequence). The CDR3 nucleotides are TGTGCCAGCAGCGGCCACGCCGTCAGCGGGGACAATGAGCAGTTCTTC. It translates to CASSGHAVSGDNEQFF.

This chain uses TRBV30 with TRBJ1-1; D is possibly TRBD1 (6 bases). The CDR3 is 15 residues long. The V gene's germline CDR1 is GTSNPN and CDR2 SVGIG (reference sequence). V shed 4 bases and J shed 3 bases, with 18 bases lying between them. The CDR3 spells CAWKASGGAYTEAFF. The DNA of the CDR3 is TGTGCCTGGAAGGCAAGTGGGGGGGCTTACACTGAAGCTTTCTTT.

This clone was seen ten or more times. The chain joins TRBV7-9 to TRBJ2-7; 10 nucleotides align to TRBD2. In germline, CDR1 is SEHNR, CDR2 FQNEAQ (reference sequence). This CDR3 is 13 amino acids long. Trimming took 5 bases from V and 3 from J; bases not matched to a gene: 1. CDR3 in amino acids: CASSRLAGYEQYF. The CDR3 DNA reads TGTGCCAGCAGCAGACTAGCGGGCTACGAGCAGTACTTC.

This chain uses TRBV4-2 with TRBJ2-6, with D uncertain. There are 17 residues in the CDR3. V lost 4 bases and J lost 3, with 16 bases in between. The germline CDR1 and CDR2 sequences are LGHNA and YNFKEQ. The CDR3: CASSLLGVRNGANVLTF. The DNA of the CDR3 is TGTGCCAGCAGCCTCCTTGGTGTGCGGAATGGGGCCAACGTCCTGACTTTC.

This clone has more than one count but fewer than ten. V gene TRBV15 combines with J gene TRBJ2-5, with 7 positions matching TRBD2. The length of the CDR3 is 14 residues. CDR1 is LNHNV, CDR2 YYDKDF, per germline (reference sequence). V shed 3 bases and J 0 bases; nucleotides not matched to a gene: 1. The CDR3, as DNA: TGTGCCACCAGCAGGGGGGGGGACCAAGAGACCCAGTACTTC. This translates into CATSRGGDQETQYF.

The J gene is TRBJ1-2, the V gene TRBV5-4; tentatively, D is TRBD1 (6 bases). V lost 4 bases and J 7 bases, leaving 14 bases between the germline ends. Per the germline V gene, CDR1 is SGHNT and CDR2 is YYREEE (reference sequence). This CDR3 region has 13 residues. The CDR3 nucleotides read TGTGCCAGCAGCCCAACAGGGTCTTTTGGCTACACCTTC. Translation: CASSPTGSFGYTF. Drawing the rest from reference TRBV5-4 and TRBJ1-2, the complete variable domain is ETGVTQSPTHLIKTRGQQVTLRCSSQSGHNTVSWYQQALGQGPQFIFQYYREEENGRGNFPPRFSGLQFPNYSSELNVNALELDDSALYLCASSPTGSFGYTFGSGTRLTVV.